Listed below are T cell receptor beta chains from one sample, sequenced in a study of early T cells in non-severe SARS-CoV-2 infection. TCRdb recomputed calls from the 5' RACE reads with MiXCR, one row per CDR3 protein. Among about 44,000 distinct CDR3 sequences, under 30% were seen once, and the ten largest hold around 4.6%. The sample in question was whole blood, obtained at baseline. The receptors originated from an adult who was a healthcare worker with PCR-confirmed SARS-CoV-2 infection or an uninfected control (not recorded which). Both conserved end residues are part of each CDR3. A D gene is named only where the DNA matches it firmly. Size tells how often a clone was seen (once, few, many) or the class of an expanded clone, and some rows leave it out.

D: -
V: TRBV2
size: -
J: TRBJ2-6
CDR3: CAVQWGAGANVLTF

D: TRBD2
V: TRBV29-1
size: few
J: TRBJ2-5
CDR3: CSVEPLAGSQETQYF

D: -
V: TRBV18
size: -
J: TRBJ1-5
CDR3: CASSPGQIGNQPQHF

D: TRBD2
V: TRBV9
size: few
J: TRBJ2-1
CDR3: CASSSDHLAGHNEQFF

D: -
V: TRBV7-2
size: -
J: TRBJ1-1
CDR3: CASSLGGWGTEAFF

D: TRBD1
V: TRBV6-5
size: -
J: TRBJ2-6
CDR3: CASSYFRDRALSGANVLTF

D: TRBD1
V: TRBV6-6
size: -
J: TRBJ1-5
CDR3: CASRTGGDQPQHF

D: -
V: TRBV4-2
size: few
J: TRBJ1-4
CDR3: CASSQSTVSNEKLFF

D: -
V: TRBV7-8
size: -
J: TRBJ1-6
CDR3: CASSLDGQISNSPLHF

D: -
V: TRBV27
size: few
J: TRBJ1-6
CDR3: CASSHRVLESPLHF

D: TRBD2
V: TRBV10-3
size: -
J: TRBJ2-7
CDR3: CAISLSGGPYEQYF

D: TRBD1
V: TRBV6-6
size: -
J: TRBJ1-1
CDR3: CASSYAVGRGSTEAFF

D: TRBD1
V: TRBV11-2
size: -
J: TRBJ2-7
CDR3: CASSLGTGVTYEQYF

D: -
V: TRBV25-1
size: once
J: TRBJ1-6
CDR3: CASSGAAGNSPLHF

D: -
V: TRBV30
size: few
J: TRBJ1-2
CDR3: CAWSVTMPNYGYTF

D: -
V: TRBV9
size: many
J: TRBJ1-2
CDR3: CASSVESNYGYTF

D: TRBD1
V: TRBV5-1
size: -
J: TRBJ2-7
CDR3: CASSLRTGNEQYF

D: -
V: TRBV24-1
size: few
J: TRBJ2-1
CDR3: CATSDSDLNLGNEQFF

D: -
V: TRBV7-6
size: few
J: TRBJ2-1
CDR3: CASSFEQGPYNEQFF

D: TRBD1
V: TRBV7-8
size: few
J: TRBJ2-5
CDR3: CASSLGGTGRGETQYF

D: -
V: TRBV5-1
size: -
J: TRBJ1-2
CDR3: CASSIRTGPDYGYTF

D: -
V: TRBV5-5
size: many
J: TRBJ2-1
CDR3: CASSTDYNEQFF

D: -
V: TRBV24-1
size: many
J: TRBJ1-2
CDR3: CATSDFDRDTSRNYGYTF

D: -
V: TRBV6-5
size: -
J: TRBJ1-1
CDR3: CASSYSGTRFRNTEAFF

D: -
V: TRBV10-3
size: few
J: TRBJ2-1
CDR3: CAISRDTYNEQFF

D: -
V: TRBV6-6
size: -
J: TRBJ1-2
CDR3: CASSYSSGVGSYTF

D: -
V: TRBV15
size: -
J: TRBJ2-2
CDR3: CATSREGNPNTGELFF

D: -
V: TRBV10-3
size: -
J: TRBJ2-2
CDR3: CAITGGGNANTGELFF

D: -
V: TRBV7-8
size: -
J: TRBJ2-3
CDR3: CASTQGPDTDTQYF

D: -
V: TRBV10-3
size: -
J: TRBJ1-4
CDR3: CAISESSEKLFF

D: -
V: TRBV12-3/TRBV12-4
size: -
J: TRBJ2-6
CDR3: CASSLSYVLTF

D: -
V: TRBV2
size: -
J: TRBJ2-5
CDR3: CASKRRETQYF

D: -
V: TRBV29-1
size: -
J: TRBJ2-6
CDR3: CSVGGESGANVLTF

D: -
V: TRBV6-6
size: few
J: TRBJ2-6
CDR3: CASSVGSGANVLTF

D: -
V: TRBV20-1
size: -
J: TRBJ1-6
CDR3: CSVGAGNSPLHF

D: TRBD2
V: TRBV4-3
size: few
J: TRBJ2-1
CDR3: CASSAGLGSEQFF

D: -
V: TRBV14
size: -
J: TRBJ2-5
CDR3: CASSQVRGYQETQYF

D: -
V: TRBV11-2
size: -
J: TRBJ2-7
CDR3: CASSRDPYEQYF

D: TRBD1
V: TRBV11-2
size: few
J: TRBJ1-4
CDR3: CASSSKPQGANEKLFF

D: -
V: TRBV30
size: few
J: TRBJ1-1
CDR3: CAWSGGGGRTEAFF

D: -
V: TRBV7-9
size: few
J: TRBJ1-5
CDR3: CASSWTASNQPQHF

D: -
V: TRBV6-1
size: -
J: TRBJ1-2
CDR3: CASSEVEGYTF

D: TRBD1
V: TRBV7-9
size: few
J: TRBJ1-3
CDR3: CASRRTGNGNTIYF

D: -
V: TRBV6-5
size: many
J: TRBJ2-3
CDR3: CASSSRRGTDTQYF

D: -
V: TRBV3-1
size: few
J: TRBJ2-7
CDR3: CASSQEGTTYEQYF

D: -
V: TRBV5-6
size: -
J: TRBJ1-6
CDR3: CASSLEGSYSPLHF

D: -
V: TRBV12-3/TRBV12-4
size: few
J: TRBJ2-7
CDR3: CASSRGDGTYEQYF

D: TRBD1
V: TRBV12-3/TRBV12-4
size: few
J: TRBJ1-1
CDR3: CASIPDRVNTEAFF